The 10 T cell receptor beta chains listed next were all sequenced from one sample in a study of cytomegalovirus exposure and HLA in healthy donors. The primer mix had 60 Vbeta and 13 Jbeta primers. The data were produced by immunoSEQ multiplex PCR, yet TCRdb's version contains in-frame clones alone and is incomplete. The sample carries some 160,000 clones, roughly 81% recorded once. The sequenced material came from PBMCs. These receptors originate from a man aged 30 to 45 in good health and CMV-seropositive.

The J gene is TRBJ1-2, the V gene TRBV2, with D tentatively TRBD1 (6 bases). Per the germline V gene, CDR1 is SNHLY and CDR2 is FYNNEI. The V and J ends lost 6 bases and 3 bases respectively, with 14 bases between them. This CDR3 is 14 amino acids long. The CDR3 sequence: CASRRTESDYGYTF. The CDR3 coding sequence is TGTGCCAGCAGAAGGACAGAATCCGACTATGGCTACACCTTC. Full variable domain (remainder filled in from reference TRBV2 and TRBJ1-2): EPEVTQTPSHQVTQMGQEVILRCVPISNHLYFYWYRQILGQKVEFLVSFYNNEISEKSEIFDDQFSVERPDGSNFTLKIRSTKLEDSAMYFCASRRTESDYGYTFGSGTRLTVV.

This chain uses TRBV19 with TRBJ2-1; 7 bases fit TRBD1. This CDR3 is 15 amino acids long. J lost 3 bases, V lost 5 bases, and 7 bases had no gene match. The germline V gene encodes CDR1 LNHDA and CDR2 SQIVND (reference sequence). The CDR3 region has the DNA TGTGCCAGTAGTGTGGGGGCAGGGGGCTACAATGAGCAGTTCTTC. Amino acid sequence: CASSVGAGGYNEQFF.

This clone was detected only a few times. This chain uses TRBV6-1 with TRBJ2-1; 10 positions match TRBD1. J was trimmed by 3 bases and V by 4 bases; bases with no gene match: 3. The CDR3 spans 15 residues. From germline, CDR1 is MNHNS and CDR2 SASEGT. The CDR3 protein is CASSVGQGDYNEQFF. CDR3 in DNA: TGTGCCAGCAGTGTTGGACAGGGGGACTACAATGAGCAGTTCTTC.

The chain links TRBV11-3 to TRBJ2-1; 9 bases fit TRBD2. Trimming took 4 bases from V and 9 from J; bases not matched to a gene: 10. Germline V gene lookup returns CDR1 SGHNT and CDR2 YENEEA. This CDR3 has 15 amino acids. CDR3 residues: CASSSESGGRVEQFF. As DNA, the CDR3 is TGTGCCAGCAGCTCAGAATCCGGCGGGAGGGTTGAGCAGTTCTTC.

V and J are TRBV14 and TRBJ1-2; D remains unclear. This CDR3 spans 16 amino acids. The V gene's germline CDR1 is SGHDN and CDR2 FVKESK. V was clipped by 0 bases and J by 4 bases, with 15 bases between them. CDR3 amino acids: CASSQENLGRSYGYTF. DNA for the CDR3: TGTGCCAGCAGCCAAGAAAATTTGGGCAGATCCTATGGCTACACCTTC.

The chain couples TRBV14 to TRBJ2-3, with D possibly matching TRBD2 (6 bases). The CDR3 consists of 16 residues. With 5 bases removed from V and 3 bases from J, the gap between germline ends came to 18 bases. Germline V gene sequence: CDR1 SGHDN, CDR2 FVKESK. The CDR3 reads CASSGRDSVLTDTQYF. CDR3 nucleotide sequence: TGTGCCAGCAGCGGCCGGGACTCCGTACTTACAGATACGCAGTATTTT.

The table lists this clone with a few counts. The chain recombines TRBV4-1 with TRBJ1-4; the D is unclear. Deletions cut 3 bases from V and 8 bases from J, with 10 bases between. The CDR3 totals 13 residues. CDR1 is MGHRA, CDR2 YSYEKL, per germline. DNA of the CDR3: TGCGCCAGCAGCCACGTGAACGGGGAAAAACTGTTTTTT. It is translated as CASSHVNGEKLFF.

This sequence joins TRBV6-6 and TRBJ2-7; D is uncertain. The CDR3 sequence is 13 residues long. CDR1 and CDR2 (germline): MNHNY, SVGAGI (reference sequence). Trimming shortened V by 0 bases and J by 3 bases, and 6 bases separated the two germline ends. CDR3 sequence reads: CASSYSRDYEQYF. In DNA form, the CDR3 reads TGTGCCAGCAGTTACTCTAGAGACTACGAGCAGTACTTC.

In nucleotides, the CDR3 is TGCGCCAGCAGCCAATTCCGGGATGCCCTTGGGGAGCAGTACTTC. Translation: CASSQFRDALGEQYF. The chain couples TRBV4-3 to TRBJ2-7; maybe TRBD2 (5 bases). The V end lost 2 bases, the J end lost 7 bases, and 18 bases lay between the germline ends. The CDR3 has 15 residues. Germline V gene data show CDR1 as LGHNA and CDR2 as YSLEER.

This chain uses TRBV5-1 with TRBJ2-5; 8 nucleotides line up with TRBD2. The length of the CDR3 is 14 residues. Germline V CDR1 and CDR2: SGHRS, YFSETQ. Germline trimming cut 0 bases from V and 5 bases from J; bases unmatched to any gene: 3. The CDR3 loop reads CASSLGASGETQYF. The CDR3 DNA is TGCGCCAGCAGCTTGGGCGCTAGCGGGGAGACCCAGTACTTC.